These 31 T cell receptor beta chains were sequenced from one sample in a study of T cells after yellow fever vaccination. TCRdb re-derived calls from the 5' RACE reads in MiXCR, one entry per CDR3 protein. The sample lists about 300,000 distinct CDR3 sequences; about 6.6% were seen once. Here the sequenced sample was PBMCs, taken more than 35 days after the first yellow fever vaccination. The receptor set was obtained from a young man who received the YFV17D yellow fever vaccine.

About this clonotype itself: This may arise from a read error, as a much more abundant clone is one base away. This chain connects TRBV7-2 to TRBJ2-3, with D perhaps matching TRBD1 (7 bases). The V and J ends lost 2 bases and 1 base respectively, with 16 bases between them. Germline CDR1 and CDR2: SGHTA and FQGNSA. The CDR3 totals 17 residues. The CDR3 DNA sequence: TGTGCCAGCAGCTTAAACCCCCGGAGGGGGCGCACAGATACGCAGTATTTT. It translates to CASSLNPRRGRTDTQYF.

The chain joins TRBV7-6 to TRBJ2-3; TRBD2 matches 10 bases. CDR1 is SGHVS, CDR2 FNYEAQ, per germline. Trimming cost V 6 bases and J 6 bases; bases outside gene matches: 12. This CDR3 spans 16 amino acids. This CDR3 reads CASRPGLAPGLDTQYF. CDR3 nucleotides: TGTGCCAGCAGACCGGGACTAGCGCCGGGACTTGATACGCAGTATTTT.

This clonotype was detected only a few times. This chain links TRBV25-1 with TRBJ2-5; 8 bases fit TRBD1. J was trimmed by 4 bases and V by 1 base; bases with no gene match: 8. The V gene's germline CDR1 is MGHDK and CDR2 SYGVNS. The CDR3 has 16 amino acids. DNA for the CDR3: TGTGCCAGCAGTGAATGGCAGACAGGGGTGGTAGAGACCCAGTACTTC. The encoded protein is CASSEWQTGVVETQYF.

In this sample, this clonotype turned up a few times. The CDR3 loop is CAWERSGANVLTF. The CDR3 nucleotides read TGTGCCTGGGAACGCTCTGGGGCCAACGTCCTGACTTTC. V gene TRBV30 combines with J gene TRBJ2-6; D ambiguous. V was pared by 5 bases and J by 0 bases, with 5 bases between. Germline CDR1 GTSNPN, CDR2 SVGIG (reference sequence). The CDR3 spans 13 residues.

CDR3 loop: CASSSVTGGTETQYF. The CDR3 coding sequence is TGCGCCAGCAGCTCGGTCACAGGGGGAACGGAGACCCAGTACTTC. V and J are TRBV5-1 and TRBJ2-5; 8 bases line up with TRBD1. The V and J ends lost 3 bases and 5 bases, in that order; junction bases with no gene match: 9. The CDR3 covers 15 residues. Germline values: CDR1 SGHRS, CDR2 YFSETQ.

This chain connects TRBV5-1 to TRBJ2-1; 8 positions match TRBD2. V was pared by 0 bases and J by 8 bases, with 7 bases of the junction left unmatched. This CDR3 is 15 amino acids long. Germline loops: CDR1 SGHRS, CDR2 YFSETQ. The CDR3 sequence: CASSLANGGADEQFF. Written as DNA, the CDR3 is TGCGCCAGCAGCTTGGCTAACGGGGGGGCGGATGAGCAGTTCTTC. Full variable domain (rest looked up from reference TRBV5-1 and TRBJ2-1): KAGVTQTPRYLIKTRGQQVTLSCSPISGHRSVSWYQQTPGQGLQFLFEYFSETQRNKGNFPGRFSGRQFSNSRSEMNVSTLELGDSALYLCASSLANGGADEQFFGPGTRLTVL.

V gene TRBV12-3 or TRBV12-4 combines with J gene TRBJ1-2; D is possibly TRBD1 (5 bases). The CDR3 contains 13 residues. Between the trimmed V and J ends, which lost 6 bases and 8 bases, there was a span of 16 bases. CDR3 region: CASRKQVWGGYTF. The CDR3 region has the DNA TGTGCCAGCAGAAAACAGGTTTGGGGCGGCTACACCTTC.

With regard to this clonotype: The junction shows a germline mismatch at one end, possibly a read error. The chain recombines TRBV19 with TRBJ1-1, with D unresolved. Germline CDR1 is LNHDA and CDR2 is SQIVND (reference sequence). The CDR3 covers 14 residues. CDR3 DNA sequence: TGTGCCAGTAGTGCACAACTGGGGAACACTGAAGATTTCTTT. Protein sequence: CASSAQLGNTEDFF.

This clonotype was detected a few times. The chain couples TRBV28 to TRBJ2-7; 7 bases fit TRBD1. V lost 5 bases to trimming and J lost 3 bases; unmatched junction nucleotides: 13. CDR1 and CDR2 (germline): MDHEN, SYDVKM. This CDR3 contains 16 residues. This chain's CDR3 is CASSPSIGTAFYEQYV. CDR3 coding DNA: TGTGCCAGCAGTCCATCTATCGGGACAGCATTCTACGAGCAGTACGTC.

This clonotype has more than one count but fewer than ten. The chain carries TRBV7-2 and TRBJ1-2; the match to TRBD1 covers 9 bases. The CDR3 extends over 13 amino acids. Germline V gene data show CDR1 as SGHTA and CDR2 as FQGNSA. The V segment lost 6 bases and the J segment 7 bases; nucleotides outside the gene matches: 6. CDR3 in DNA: TGTGCCAGCAGACCTACAGGGGGCGCTGGCTACACCTTC. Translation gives CASRPTGGAGYTF.

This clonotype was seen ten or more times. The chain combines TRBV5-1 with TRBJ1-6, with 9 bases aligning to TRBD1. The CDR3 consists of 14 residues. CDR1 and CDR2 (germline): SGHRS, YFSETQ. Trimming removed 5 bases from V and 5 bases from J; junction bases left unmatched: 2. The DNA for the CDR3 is TGCGCCAGCAGACGGGACAGGGATAATTCACCCCTCCACTTT. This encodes CASRRDRDNSPLHF.

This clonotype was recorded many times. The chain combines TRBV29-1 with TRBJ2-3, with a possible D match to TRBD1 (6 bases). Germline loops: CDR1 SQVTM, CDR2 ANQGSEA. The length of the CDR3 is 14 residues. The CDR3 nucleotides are TGCGGCGGCCGCAGGGGCGTTGGAACAGATACGCAGTATTTT. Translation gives CGGRRGVGTDTQYF.

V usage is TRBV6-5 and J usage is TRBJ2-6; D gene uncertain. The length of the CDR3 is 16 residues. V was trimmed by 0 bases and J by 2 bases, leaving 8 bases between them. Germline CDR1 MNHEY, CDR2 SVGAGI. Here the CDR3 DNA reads TGTGCCAGCAGTTACTCTGGATTAACTGGGGCCAACGTCCTGACTTTC. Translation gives CASSYSGLTGANVLTF.

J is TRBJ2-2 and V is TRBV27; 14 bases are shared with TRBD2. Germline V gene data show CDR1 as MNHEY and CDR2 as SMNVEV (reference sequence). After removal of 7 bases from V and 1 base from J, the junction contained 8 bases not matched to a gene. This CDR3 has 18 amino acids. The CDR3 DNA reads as TGTGCCAGCACCGGACTAGCGGGGGGCCTACAGAACACCGGGGAGCTGTTTTTT. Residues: CASTGLAGGLQNTGELFF.

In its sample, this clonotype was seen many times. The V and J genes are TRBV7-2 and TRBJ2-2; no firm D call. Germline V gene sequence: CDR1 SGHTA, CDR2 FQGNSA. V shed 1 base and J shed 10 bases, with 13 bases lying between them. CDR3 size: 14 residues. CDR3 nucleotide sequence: TGTGCCAGCAGCTTAGTGGCGCTAGGAACGGAGCTGTTTTTT. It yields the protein CASSLVALGTELFF.

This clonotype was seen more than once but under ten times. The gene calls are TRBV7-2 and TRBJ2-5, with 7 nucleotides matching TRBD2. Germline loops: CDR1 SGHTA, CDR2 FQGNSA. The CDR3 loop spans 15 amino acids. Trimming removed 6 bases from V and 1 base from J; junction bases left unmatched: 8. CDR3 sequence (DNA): TGTGCCAGCAGGCGGGCCTTAGCGGGCCAAGAGACCCAGTACTTC. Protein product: CASRRALAGQETQYF. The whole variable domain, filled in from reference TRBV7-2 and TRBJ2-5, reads GAGVSQSPSNKVTEKGKDVELRCDPISGHTALYWYRQSLGQGLEFLIYFQGNSAPDKSGLPSDRFSAERTGGSVSTLTIQRTQQEDSAVYLCASRRALAGQETQYFGPGTRLLVL.

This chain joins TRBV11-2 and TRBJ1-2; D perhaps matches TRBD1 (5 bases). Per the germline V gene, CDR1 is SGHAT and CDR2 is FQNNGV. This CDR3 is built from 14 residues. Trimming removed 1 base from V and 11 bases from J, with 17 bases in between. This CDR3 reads CASSLAVRTGGYTF. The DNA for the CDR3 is TGTGCCAGCAGCTTAGCCGTTCGGACGGGGGGATACACCTTC.

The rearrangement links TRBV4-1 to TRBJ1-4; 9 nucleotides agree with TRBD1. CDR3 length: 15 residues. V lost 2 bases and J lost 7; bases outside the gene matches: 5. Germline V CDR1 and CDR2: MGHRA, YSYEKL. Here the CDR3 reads CASSQPGTGTEKLFF. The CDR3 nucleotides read TGCGCCAGCAGCCAACCCGGGACAGGGACTGAAAAACTGTTTTTT.

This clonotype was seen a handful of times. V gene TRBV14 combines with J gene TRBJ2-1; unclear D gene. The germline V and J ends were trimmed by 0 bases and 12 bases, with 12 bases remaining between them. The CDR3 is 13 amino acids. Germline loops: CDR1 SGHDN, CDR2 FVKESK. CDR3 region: CASSQENGWGQFF. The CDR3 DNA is TGTGCCAGCAGCCAAGAGAACGGCTGGGGGCAGTTCTTC.

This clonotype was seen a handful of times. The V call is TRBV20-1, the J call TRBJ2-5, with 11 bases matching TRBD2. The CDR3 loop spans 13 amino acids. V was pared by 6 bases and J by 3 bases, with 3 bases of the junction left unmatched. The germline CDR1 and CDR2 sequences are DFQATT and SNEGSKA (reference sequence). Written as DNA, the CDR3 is TGCAGTGCCGTTAGCGGGGGGGAAGAGACCCAGTACTTC. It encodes CSAVSGGEETQYF.

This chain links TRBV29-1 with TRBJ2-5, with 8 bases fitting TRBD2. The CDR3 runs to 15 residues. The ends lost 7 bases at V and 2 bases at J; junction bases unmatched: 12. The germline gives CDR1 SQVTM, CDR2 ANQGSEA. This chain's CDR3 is CSAPGAGGSQETQYF. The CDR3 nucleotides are TGCAGCGCCCCGGGGGCGGGGGGAAGTCAAGAGACCCAGTACTTC.

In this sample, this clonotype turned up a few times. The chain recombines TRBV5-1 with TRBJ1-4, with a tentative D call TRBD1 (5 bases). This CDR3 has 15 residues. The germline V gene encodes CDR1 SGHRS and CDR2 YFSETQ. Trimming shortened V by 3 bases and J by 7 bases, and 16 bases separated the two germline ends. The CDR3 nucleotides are TGCGCCAGCAGCTCAGAGCCGGGGCTCAGTGAAAAACTGTTTTTT. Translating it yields CASSSEPGLSEKLFF. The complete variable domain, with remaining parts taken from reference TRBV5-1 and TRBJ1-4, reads KAGVTQTPRYLIKTRGQQVTLSCSPISGHRSVSWYQQTPGQGLQFLFEYFSETQRNKGNFPGRFSGRQFSNSRSEMNVSTLELGDSALYLCASSSEPGLSEKLFFGSGTQLSVL.

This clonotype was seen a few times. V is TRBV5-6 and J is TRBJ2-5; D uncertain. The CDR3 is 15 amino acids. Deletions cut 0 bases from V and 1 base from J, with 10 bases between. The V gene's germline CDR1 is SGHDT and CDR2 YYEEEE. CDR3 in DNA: TGTGCCAGCAGCTTGGGGGTCCCCACCCAAGAGACCCAGTACTTC. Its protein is CASSLGVPTQETQYF.

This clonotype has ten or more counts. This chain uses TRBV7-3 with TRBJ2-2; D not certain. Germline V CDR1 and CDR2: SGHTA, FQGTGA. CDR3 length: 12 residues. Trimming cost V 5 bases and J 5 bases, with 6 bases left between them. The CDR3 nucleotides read TGTGCCAGCAGCACAAGGACCGGGGAGCTGTTTTTT. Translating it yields CASSTRTGELFF.

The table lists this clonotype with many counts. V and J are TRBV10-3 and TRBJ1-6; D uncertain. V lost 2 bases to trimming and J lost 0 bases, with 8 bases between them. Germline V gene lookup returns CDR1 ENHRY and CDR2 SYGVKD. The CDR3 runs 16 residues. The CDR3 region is CAISEVGYSYNSPLHF. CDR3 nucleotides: TGTGCCATCAGTGAGGTCGGGTACTCCTATAATTCACCCCTCCACTTT.

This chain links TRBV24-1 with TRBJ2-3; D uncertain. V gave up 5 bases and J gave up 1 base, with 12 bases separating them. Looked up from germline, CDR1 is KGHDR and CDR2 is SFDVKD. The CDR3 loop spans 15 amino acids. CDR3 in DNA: TGTGCCACCAGTGGACGGCGTGTCGGCACAGATACGCAGTATTTT. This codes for CATSGRRVGTDTQYF.

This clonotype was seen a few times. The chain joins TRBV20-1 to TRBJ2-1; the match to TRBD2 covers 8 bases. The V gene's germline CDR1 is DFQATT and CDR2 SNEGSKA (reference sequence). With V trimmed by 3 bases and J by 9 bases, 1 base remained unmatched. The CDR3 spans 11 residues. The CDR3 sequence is CSASGGGEQFF. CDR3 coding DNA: TGCAGTGCTAGCGGGGGGGGTGAGCAGTTCTTC.

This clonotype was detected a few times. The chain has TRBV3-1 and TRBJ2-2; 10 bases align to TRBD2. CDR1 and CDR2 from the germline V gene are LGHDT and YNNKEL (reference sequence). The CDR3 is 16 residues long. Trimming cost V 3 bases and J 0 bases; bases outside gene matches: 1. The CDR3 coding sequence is TGTGCCAGCAGCCAGCTAGCGGGGGCGAACACCGGGGAGCTGTTTTTT. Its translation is CASSQLAGANTGELFF.

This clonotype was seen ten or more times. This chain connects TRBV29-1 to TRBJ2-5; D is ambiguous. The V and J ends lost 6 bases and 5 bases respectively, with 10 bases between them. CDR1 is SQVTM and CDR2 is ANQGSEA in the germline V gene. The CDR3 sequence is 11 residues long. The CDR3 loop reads CSVYWSETQYF. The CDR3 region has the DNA TGCAGCGTCTACTGGTCCGAGACCCAGTACTTC. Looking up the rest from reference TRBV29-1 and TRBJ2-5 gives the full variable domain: SAVISQKPSRDICQRGTSLTIQCQVDSQVTMMFWYRQQPGQSLTLIATANQGSEATYESGFVIDKFPISRPNLTFSTLTVSNMSPEDSSIYLCSVYWSETQYFGPGTRLLVL.

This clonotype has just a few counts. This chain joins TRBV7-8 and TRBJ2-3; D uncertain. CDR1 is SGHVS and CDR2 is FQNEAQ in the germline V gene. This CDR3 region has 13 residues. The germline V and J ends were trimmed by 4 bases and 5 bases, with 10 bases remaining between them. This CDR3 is CASSSEQLDTQYF. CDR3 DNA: TGTGCCAGCAGCTCAGAACAATTAGATACGCAGTATTTT.

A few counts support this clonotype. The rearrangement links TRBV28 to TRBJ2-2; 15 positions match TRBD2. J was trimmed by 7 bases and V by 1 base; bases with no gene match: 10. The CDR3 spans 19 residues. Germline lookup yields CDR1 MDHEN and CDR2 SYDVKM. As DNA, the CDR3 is TGTGCCAGCAGTTTATCGCGGACTAGCGGGGGGGCCTTGGTCGGGGAGCTGTTTTTT. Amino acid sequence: CASSLSRTSGGALVGELFF.